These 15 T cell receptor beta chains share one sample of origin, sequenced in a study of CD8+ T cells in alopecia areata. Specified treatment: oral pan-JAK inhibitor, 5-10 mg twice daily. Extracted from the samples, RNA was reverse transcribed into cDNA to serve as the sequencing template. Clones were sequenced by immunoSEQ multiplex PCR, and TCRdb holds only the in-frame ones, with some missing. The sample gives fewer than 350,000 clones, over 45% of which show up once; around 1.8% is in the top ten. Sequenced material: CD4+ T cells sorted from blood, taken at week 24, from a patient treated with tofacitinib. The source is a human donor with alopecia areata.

The CDR3 protein is CASSQVSLAGGNEQFF. The CDR3 nucleotides read TGCGCCAGCAGCCAAGTCTCACTAGCGGGGGGTAATGAGCAGTTCTTC. The chain links TRBV4-1 to TRBJ2-1, with 12 positions matching TRBD2. CDR1 MGHRA and CDR2 YSYEKL come from the germline V gene. J lost 7 bases, V lost 1 base, and 5 bases had no gene match. The CDR3 length is 16 residues.

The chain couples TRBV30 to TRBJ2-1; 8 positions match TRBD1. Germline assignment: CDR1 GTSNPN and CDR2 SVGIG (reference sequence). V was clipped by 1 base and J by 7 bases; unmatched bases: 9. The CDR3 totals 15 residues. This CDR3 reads CAWSDGRGLANEQFF. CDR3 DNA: TGTGCCTGGAGTGATGGCAGGGGGCTGGCTAATGAGCAGTTCTTC.

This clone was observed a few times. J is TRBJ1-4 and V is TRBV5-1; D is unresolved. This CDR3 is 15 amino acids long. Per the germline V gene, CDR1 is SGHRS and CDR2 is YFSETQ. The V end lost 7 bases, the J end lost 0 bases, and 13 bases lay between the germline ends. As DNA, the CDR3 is TGCGCCAGCTCTCCCCGTCCGGCAACTAATGAAAAACTGTTTTTT. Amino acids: CASSPRPATNEKLFF.

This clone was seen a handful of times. The CDR3 here is CASSLPGNSPLHF. DNA for the CDR3: TGTGCCAGCAGCTTACCAGGAAATTCACCCCTCCACTTT. This rearrangement joins TRBV7-2 to TRBJ1-6, with unresolved D. The germline V and J ends were trimmed by 2 bases and 7 bases, with 6 bases remaining between them. Germline CDR1 and CDR2: SGHTA and FQGNSA. The CDR3 has 13 residues.

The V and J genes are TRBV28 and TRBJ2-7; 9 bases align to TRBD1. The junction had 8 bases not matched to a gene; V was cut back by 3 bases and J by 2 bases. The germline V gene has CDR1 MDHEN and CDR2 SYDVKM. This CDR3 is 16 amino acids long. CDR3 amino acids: CASSLGAGTGPYEQYF. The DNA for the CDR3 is TGTGCCAGCAGTTTGGGCGCAGGGACAGGGCCCTACGAGCAGTACTTC.

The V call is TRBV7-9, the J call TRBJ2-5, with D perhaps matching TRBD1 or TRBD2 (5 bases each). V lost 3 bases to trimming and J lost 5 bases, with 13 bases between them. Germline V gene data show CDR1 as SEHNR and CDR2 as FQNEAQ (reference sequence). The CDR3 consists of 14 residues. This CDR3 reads CASSLAPGRETQYF. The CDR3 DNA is TGTGCCAGCAGCTTGGCCCCGGGACGGGAGACCCAGTACTTC.

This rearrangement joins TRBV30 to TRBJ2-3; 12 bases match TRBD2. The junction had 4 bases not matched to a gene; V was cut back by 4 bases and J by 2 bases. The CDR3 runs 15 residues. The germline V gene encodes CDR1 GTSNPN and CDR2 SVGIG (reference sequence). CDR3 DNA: TGTGCCTGGACGACTAGCGGGGGTTTCACAGATACGCAGTATTTT. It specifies CAWTTSGGFTDTQYF.

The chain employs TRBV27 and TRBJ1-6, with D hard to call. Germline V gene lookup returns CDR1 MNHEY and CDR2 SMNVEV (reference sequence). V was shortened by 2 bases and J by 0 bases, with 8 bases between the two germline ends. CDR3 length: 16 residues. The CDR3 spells CASSLPPSSYNSPLHF. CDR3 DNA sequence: TGTGCCAGCAGTTTACCCCCAAGCTCCTATAATTCACCCCTCCACTTT.

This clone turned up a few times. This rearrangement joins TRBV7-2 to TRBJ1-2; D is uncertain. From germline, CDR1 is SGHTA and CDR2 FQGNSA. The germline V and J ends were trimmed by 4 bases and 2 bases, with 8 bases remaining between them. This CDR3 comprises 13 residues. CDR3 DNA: TGTGCCAGCAGCTGGAATCTCAACTATGGCTACACCTTC. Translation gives CASSWNLNYGYTF. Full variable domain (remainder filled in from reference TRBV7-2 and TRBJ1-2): GAGVSQSPSNKVTEKGKDVELRCDPISGHTALYWYRQSLGQGLEFLIYFQGNSAPDKSGLPSDRFSAERTGGSVSTLTIQRTQQEDSAVYLCASSWNLNYGYTFGSGTRLTVV.

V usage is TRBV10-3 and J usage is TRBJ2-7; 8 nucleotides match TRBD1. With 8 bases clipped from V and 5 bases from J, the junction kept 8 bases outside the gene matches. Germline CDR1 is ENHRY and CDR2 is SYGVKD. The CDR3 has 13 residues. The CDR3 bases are TGTGCCATCGGGACAGGCCCTGCGGACGAGCAGTACTTC. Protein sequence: CAIGTGPADEQYF.

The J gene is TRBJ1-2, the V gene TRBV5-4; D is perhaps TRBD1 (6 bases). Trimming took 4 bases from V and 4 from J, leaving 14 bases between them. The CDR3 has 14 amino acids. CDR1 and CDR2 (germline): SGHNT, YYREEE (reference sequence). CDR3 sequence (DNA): TGTGCCAGCAGCCCGAGGGGGGAAGGCTATGGCTACACCTTC. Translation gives CASSPRGEGYGYTF.

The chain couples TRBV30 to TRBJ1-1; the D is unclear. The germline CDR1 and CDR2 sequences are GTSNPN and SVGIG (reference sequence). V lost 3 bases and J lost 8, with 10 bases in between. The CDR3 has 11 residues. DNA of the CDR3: TGTGCCTGGAGGCAGCTCAGGGAAGCTTTCTTT. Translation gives CAWRQLREAFF. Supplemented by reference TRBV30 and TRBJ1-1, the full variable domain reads SQTIHQWPATLVQPVGSPLSLECTVEGTSNPNLYWYRQAAGRGLQLLFYSVGIGQISSEVPQNLSASRPQDRQFILSSKKLLLSDSGFYLCAWRQLREAFFGQGTRLTVV.

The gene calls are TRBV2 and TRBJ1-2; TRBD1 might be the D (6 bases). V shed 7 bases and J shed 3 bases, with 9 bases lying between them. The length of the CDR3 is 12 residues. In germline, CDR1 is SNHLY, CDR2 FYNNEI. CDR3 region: CASKRQDYGYTF. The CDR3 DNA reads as TGTGCCAGCAAGCGACAGGACTATGGCTACACCTTC.

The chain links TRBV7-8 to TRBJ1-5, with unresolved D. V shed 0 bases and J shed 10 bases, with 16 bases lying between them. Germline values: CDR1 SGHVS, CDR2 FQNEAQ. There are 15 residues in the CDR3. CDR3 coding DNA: TGTGCCAGCAGCTTAGCGGAGGTGTCAATCAGCCCCCAGCATTTT. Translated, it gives CASSLAEVSISPQHF.

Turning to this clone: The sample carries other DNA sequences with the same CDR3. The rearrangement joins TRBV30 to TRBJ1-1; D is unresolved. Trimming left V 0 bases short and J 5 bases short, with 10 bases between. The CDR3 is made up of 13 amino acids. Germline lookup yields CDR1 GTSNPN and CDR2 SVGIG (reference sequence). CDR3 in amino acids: CAWSVRVGTEAFF. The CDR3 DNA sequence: TGTGCCTGGAGTGTACGTGTGGGGACTGAAGCTTTCTTT.